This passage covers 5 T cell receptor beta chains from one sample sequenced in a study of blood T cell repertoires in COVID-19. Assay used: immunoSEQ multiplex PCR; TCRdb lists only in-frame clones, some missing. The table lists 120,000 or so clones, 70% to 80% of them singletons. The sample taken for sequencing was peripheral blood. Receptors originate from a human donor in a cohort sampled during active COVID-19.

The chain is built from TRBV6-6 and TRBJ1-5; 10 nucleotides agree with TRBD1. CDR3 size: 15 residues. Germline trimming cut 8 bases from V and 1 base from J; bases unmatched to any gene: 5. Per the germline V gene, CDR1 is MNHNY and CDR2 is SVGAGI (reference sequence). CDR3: CASDRDRGSNQPQHF. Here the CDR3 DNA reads TGTGCCAGCGACCGGGACAGGGGAAGCAATCAGCCCCAGCATTTT.

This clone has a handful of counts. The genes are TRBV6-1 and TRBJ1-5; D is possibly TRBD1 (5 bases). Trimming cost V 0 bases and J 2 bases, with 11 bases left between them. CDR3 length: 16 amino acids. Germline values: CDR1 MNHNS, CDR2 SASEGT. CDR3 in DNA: TGTGCCAGCAGTGAAGCTGGAGGGGTTGGCAATCAGCCCCAGCATTTT. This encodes CASSEAGGVGNQPQHF.

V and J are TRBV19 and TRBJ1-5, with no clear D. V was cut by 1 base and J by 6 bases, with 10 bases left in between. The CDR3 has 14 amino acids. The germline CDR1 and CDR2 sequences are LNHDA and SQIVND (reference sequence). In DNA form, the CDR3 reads TGTGCCAGTAGTATAGGAGGGTCTAGTCAGCCCCAGCATTTT. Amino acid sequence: CASSIGGSSQPQHF.

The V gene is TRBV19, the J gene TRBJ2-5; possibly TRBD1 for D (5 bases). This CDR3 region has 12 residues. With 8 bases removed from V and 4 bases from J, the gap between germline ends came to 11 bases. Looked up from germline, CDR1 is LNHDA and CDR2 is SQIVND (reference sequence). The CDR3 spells CASSQGGETQYF. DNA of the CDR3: TGTGCCAGTTCTCAGGGTGGAGAGACCCAGTACTTC.

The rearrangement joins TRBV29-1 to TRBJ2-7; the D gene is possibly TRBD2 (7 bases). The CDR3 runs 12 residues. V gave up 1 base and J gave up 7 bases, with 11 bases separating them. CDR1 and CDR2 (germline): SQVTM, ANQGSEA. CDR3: CSVEVQGGEQYF. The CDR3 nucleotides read TGCAGCGTTGAAGTACAGGGAGGGGAGCAGTACTTC.